This section outlines one T cell receptor (beta chain) sequence together with its context. The source of the sample is a study of blood T cell repertoires in COVID-19. Study summary: PBMCs, B-cell-depleted T cells, or T cells provided the cDNA or gDNA that made up the material.

Only in-frame clones appear in the TCRdb table, and some are missing; sequencing was by immunoSEQ multiplex PCR. The sample carries around 69,000 clones, about 82% recorded once. The CDR3 extends over 18 amino acids. Germline CDR1 reads KGHSH; CDR2 reads LQKENI. Trimming took 2 bases from V and 0 from J; bases not matched to a gene: 5. Input material: peripheral blood. V and J are TRBV18 and TRBJ2-1, with TRBD2 identical over 12 bases. This receptor was obtained from a woman aged 60-70 years with acute or convalescent COVID-19. The CDR3 sequence is CASSPRTSGASSYNEQFF. DNA of the CDR3: TGTGCCAGCTCACCAAGGACTAGCGGGGCGAGCTCCTACAATGAGCAGTTCTTC.